The sequence of this TCR beta chain was determined in a study of regulatory T cells. Study results and limitations: Patient CD8+ T cells trended toward lower Shannon entropy than controls. Regulatory T cells showed the strongest V-J pair restriction and V/J gene skewing among patient repertoires.

This clone was seen only once. Its target is not known. The PCR used 52 TRBV and 13 TRBJ primers. Generated by immunoSEQ multiplex PCR, the TCRdb table keeps only in-frame clones and is missing some. The data show about 5,800 clones, around 80% seen once. Every patient with CD3G deficiency had evidence of autoimmunity. Patients aged 2 to 39 years had fewer naive and more memory CD4+ and CD8+ T cells. The V segment lost 1 base and the J segment 5 bases; nucleotides outside the gene matches: 6. Germline lookup yields CDR1 SGHRS and CDR2 YFSETQ. The CDR3 is 15 residues long. The origin of this receptor is a child between 5 and 17 years old with CD3G deficiency. The sample was CD8+ T cells sorted from blood. This sequence joins TRBV5-1 and TRBJ2-1; TRBD2 aligns across 7 bases. The CDR3 spells CASSLKEGGHNEQFF. In DNA, the CDR3 is TGCGCCAGCAGCTTGAAGGAGGGAGGGCACAATGAGCAGTTCTTC. Full variable domain (missing parts from reference TRBV5-1 and TRBJ2-1): KAGVTQTPRYLIKTRGQQVTLSCSPISGHRSVSWYQQTPGQGLQFLFEYFSETQRNKGNFPGRFSGRQFSNSRSEMNVSTLELGDSALYLCASSLKEGGHNEQFFGPGTRLTVL.